The 6 T cell receptor beta chains reported below all come from one sample, sequenced in a study of cytomegalovirus exposure and HLA in healthy donors. PCR employed 60 Vbeta and 13 Jbeta primers. Repertoires were generated with immunoSEQ multiplex PCR, while TCRdb's copy carries only in-frame clones and drops some. The sample includes about 89,000 clones, approximately 79% of them seen just once. Material: PBMCs. The receptors were sampled from a male donor in good health and CMV-seronegative.

This clone was seen once. V and J are TRBV10-3 and TRBJ1-1, with TRBD1 identical over 7 bases. Germline V gene lookup returns CDR1 ENHRY and CDR2 SYGVKD. The CDR3 is 12 residues long. Losses at the gene ends were 4 bases for V and 7 bases for J; bases not matched to a gene: 3. The CDR3 nucleotides read TGTGCCATCAGTGGGACAGGATATGAAGCTTTCTTT. It codes for CAISGTGYEAFF.

This clone was detected a few times. V is TRBV6-5 and J is TRBJ2-7; 11 nucleotides match TRBD1. The length of the CDR3 is 15 residues. V lost 4 bases, J lost 2 bases, and 4 bases stayed unmatched. Germline V lookup: CDR1 MNHEY, CDR2 SVGAGI. CDR3 nucleotide sequence: TGTGCCAGCAGTTCCTCGGACAGGGGGCCCTACGAGCAGTACTTC. It specifies CASSSSDRGPYEQYF.

The chain recombines TRBV25-1 with TRBJ1-2, with 12 bases aligning to TRBD1. CDR1 MGHDK and CDR2 SYGVNS come from the germline V gene. The ends lost 4 bases at V and 1 base at J; junction bases unmatched: 10. The CDR3 is 18 residues long. CDR3 loop: CASSASGTGGAGNYGYTF. CDR3 DNA sequence: TGTGCCAGCAGTGCCTCTGGGACAGGGGGCGCGGGTAACTATGGCTACACCTTC.

This clone was counted a few times. The genes are TRBV2 and TRBJ1-2; D possibly corresponds to TRBD1 (6 bases). CDR3 length equals 13 residues. With 5 bases removed from V and 4 bases from J, the gap between germline ends came to 11 bases. CDR1 is SNHLY and CDR2 is FYNNEI in the germline V gene. The CDR3: CASSNRARYGYTF. CDR3 coding DNA: TGTGCCAGCAGTAACAGGGCCCGCTATGGCTACACCTTC. Looking up the rest from reference TRBV2 and TRBJ1-2 gives the full variable domain: EPEVTQTPSHQVTQMGQEVILRCVPISNHLYFYWYRQILGQKVEFLVSFYNNEISEKSEIFDDQFSVERPDGSNFTLKIRSTKLEDSAMYFCASSNRARYGYTFGSGTRLTVV.

V usage is TRBV9 and J usage is TRBJ2-5, with 9 bases lining up with TRBD1. The CDR3 extends over 15 amino acids. Germline CDR1 and CDR2: SGDLS and YYNGEE. V was clipped by 3 bases and J by 5 bases; unmatched bases: 8. The CDR3 nucleotides are TGTGCCAGCAGCGATGGGACAGGGTGGGACGAGACCCAGTACTTC. Protein product: CASSDGTGWDETQYF. Full variable domain (missing parts from reference TRBV9 and TRBJ2-5): DSGVTQTPKHLITATGQRVTLRCSPRSGDLSVYWYQQSLDQGLQFLIQYYNGEERAKGNILERFSAQQFPDLHSELNLSSLELGDSALYFCASSDGTGWDETQYFGPGTRLLVL.

This chain uses TRBV2 with TRBJ1-1, with D unclear. CDR3 length: 13 amino acids. Trimming removed 9 bases at V and 1 base at J, with 12 bases between. Germline CDR1 and CDR2: SNHLY and FYNNEI. CDR3 in amino acids: CARFRQSNTEAFF. The CDR3 DNA reads as TGTGCCAGGTTCAGGCAGTCGAACACTGAAGCTTTCTTT. The whole variable domain, remainder taken from reference TRBV2 and TRBJ1-1, is EPEVTQTPSHQVTQMGQEVILRCVPISNHLYFYWYRQILGQKVEFLVSFYNNEISEKSEIFDDQFSVERPDGSNFTLKIRSTKLEDSAMYFCARFRQSNTEAFFGQGTRLTVV.